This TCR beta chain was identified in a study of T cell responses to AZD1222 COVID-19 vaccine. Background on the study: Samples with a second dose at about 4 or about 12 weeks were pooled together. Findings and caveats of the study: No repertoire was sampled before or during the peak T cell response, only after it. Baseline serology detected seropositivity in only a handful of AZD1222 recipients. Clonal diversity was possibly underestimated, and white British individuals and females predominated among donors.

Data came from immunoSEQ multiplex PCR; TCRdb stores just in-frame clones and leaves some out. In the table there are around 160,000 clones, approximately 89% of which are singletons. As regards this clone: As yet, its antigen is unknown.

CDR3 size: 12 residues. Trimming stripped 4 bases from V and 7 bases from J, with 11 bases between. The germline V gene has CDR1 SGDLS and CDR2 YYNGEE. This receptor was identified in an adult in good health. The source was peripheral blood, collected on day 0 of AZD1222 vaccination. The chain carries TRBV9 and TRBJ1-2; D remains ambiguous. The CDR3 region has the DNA TGTGCCAGCAGCCCGTATGGAGGTGGCTACACCTTC. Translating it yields CASSPYGGGYTF.